One and the same sample provided the 5 T cell receptor beta chains below, sequenced in a study of immune cell composition in non-small cell lung cancer. Only in-frame clones appear in the TCRdb table, and some are missing; sequencing was by immunoSEQ multiplex PCR. Of about 14,000 clones in the sample, roughly 80% were seen once. The sequenced sample was lung tumor tissue. Source of these receptors: a human donor with non-small cell lung cancer.

This clone came up once. J is TRBJ2-5 and V is TRBV30; a possible D gene is TRBD1 (6 bases). The germline V gene encodes CDR1 GTSNPN and CDR2 SVGIG (reference sequence). The CDR3 is 14 amino acids. V was clipped by 0 bases and J by 6 bases, with 14 bases between them. The CDR3 region has the DNA TGTGCCTGGAGTGTATTAGGCAGGGGAAAGACCCAGTACTTC. It specifies CAWSVLGRGKTQYF.

Notes on this clone: Sequence at one end of the junction differs from germline and may be a read error. The J gene is TRBJ2-1, the V gene TRBV2; D is undetermined. CDR3 length: 13 amino acids. Germline V lookup: CDR1 SNHLY, CDR2 FYNNEI. DNA for the CDR3: TGTGCCAGCAGTAAAGCACTGTACAATGAGCAGTTCTTC. It specifies CASSKALYNEQFF.

The table lists this clone with a few counts. The chain combines TRBV28 with TRBJ2-7, with D perhaps TRBD1 or TRBD2 (5 bases each). Germline V gene lookup returns CDR1 MDHEN and CDR2 SYDVKM. Trimming left V 5 bases short and J 5 bases short, with 16 bases between. The CDR3 sequence is 14 residues long. The CDR3 DNA follows: TGTGCCAGCAGTAAGCCCGGGACGCACCACGAGCAGTACTTC. Translating it yields CASSKPGTHHEQYF.

By proportion, this clone is medium-sized. CDR3: CASSLAGKGQPQHF. CDR3 DNA: TGTGCCAGCAGCTTAGCAGGGAAGGGGCAGCCCCAGCATTTT. V is TRBV11-1 and J is TRBJ1-5; a weak D match, TRBD1 (5 bases). This CDR3 comprises 14 residues. V was cut by 0 bases and J by 7 bases, with 10 bases left in between. Germline V gene data show CDR1 as SGHAT and CDR2 as FQDESV (reference sequence).

The J gene is TRBJ1-2, the V gene TRBV9, with a weak D call TRBD1 (6 bases). CDR3 length: 14 residues. The germline CDR1 and CDR2 sequences are SGDLS and YYNGEE. The germline V and J ends were trimmed by 0 bases and 3 bases, with 9 bases remaining between them. The CDR3 is CASSVDGGDYGYTF. As DNA, the CDR3 is TGTGCCAGCAGCGTAGATGGGGGCGACTATGGCTACACCTTC.